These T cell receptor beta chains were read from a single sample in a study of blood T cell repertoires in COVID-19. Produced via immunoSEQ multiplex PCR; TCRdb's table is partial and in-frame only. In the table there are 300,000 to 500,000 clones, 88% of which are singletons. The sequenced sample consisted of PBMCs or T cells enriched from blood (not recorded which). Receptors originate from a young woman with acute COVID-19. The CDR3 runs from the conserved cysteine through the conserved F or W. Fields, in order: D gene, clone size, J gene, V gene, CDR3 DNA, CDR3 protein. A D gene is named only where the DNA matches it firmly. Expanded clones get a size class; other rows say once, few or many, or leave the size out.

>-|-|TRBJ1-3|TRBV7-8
TGTGCCAGCAGCTTAGACCCCTCGGGGAGCACCTTCACTAGCTCTGGAAACACCATATATTTT
CASSLDPSGSTFTSSGNTIYF
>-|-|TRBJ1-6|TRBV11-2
TGTGCCAGCAGCGATACTAGATTCGATAATTCACCCCTCCACTTT
CASSDTRFDNSPLHF
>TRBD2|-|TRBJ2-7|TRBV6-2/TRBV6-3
TGTGCCAGCAGTTACTCGATTTCGAGCGGGGTCTCCTACGAGCAGTACTTC
CASSYSISSGVSYEQYF
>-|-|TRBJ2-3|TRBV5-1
TGCGCCAGCAGCTTGGATTCCAAAAGCACAGATACGCAGTATTTT
CASSLDSKSTDTQYF
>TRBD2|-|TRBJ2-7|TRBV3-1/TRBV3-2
TGTGCCAGCAGCCAAGGGTTCGGGCGGGGGGCAACCTACGAGCAGTACTTC
CASSQGFGRGATYEQYF
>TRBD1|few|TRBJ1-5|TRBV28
TGTGCCAGCACCACAGGGGGGAATCAGCCCCAGCATTTT
CASTTGGNQPQHF
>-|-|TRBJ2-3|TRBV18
TGTGCCAGCTCACCACCGAATTCGCTAGTAGCAGATACGCAGTATTTT
CASSPPNSLVADTQYF
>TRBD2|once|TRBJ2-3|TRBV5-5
TGTGCCAGCAGCTCCCCTAGCGGGGCTTCACAGAATACGCAGTATTTT
CASSSPSGASQNTQYF
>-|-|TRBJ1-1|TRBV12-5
TGTGCTAGTGGTTTGCCCTATTCCACTGAAGCTTTCTTT
CASGLPYSTEAFF
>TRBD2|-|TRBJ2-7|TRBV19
TGTGCCAGTAGTATTTTTCTCGGGCCCCAAGGACAAGCGGGATACGAGCAGTACTTC
CASSIFLGPQGQAGYEQYF